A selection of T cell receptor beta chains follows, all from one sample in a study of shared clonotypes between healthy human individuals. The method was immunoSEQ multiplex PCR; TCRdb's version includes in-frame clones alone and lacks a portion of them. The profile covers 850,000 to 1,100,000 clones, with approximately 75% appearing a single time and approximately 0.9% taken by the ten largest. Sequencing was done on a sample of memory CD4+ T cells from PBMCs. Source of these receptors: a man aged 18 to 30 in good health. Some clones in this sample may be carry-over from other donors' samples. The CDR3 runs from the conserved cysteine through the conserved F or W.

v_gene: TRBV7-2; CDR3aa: CASSKASLSGYEQYF
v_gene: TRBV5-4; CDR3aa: CASSWTVNTEAFF
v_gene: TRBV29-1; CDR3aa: CSVAAAGPETQYF
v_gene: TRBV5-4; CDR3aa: CASSVGTGELFF
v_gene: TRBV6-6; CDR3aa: CASNREGTEAFF
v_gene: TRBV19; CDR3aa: CASSISQTGYLFNQPQHF
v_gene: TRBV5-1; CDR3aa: CASSFTGGANEKLFF
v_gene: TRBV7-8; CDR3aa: CASSLAVTPVSEAFF
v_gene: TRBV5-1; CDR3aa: CASSSGRTRKLGETQYF
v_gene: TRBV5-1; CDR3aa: CASSSTGGLYEQYF
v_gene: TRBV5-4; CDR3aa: CASSLERQYYGYTF
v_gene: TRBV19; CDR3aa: CASSTDSGANVLTF
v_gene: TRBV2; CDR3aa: CASSLGLAGYEQYF
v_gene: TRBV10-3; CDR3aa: CAISGTVVTSGANVLTF
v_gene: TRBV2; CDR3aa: CASRLSNQPQHF
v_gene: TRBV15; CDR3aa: CATSHIDRGAEAFF
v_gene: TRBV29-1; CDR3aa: CSVEGSRANEQYF
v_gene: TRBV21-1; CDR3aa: CASSPALYEQYF
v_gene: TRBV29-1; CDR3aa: CSVGELAGGTDTQYF
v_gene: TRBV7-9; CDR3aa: CASSLVAYGYTF
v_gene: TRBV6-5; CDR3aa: CASSRDTEAFF
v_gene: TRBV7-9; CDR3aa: CASSLSLAGAYNEQFF
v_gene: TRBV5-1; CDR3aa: CASSGQGVADTQYF
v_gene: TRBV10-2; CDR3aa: CASSGGGYEQYF
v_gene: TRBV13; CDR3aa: CASSYSTTPDTQYF
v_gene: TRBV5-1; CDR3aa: CASSWGSWSKGEAFF
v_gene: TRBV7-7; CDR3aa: CASSGGLAGAADTQYF
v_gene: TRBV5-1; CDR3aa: CASSLVGTGNHEQYF
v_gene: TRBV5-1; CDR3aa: CASSLWGEEQYF
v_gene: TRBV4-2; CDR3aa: CASSDTKGLAGNEQFF
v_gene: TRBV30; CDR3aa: CAWSVGQGTGYTF
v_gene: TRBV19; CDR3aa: CASSIEGGRPQHF
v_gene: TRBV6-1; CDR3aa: CASSTPGQTNEKLFF
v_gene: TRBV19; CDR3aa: CASSIVVNTEAFF
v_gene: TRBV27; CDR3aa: CASSLKQGRTEAFF
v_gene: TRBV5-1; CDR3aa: CASSAASTDTQYF
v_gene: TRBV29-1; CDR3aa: CSAISGTRIYNEQFF
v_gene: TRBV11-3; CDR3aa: CASYSFVPGANVLTF
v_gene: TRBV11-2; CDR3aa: CASSTKGQRGNEQFF
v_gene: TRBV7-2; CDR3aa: CASSPGGARTEAFF